Below, one TCR beta chain is given with its context. This sample stems from a study of OX40 agonist ivuxolimab in advanced cancers. The method was immunoSEQ multiplex PCR; TCRdb's version includes in-frame clones alone and lacks a portion of them. This sample has approximately 59,000 clones, with 75% to 90% found just once. The receptor's source is an adult with an advanced solid tumor such as melanoma, head and neck, liver or kidney cancer. Specimen: CD4+ or CD8+ T cells sorted from blood, collected in a trial of the OX40 agonist ivuxolimab.

The CDR3 region is CASSLEGAGENEQYF. CDR3 in DNA: TGTGCCAGCAGCTTGGAAGGAGCGGGAGAAAACGAGCAGTACTTC. The gene calls are TRBV5-4 and TRBJ2-7, with TRBD2 identical over 8 bases. There are 15 residues in the CDR3. Germline V gives CDR1 SGHNT, CDR2 YYREEE (reference sequence). After removal of 0 bases from V and 5 bases from J, the junction contained 7 bases not matched to a gene.